This TCR beta chain was recovered during a study of T-cell reconstitution after alpha-beta-depleted transplantation in children. V lost 3 bases, J lost 15 bases, and 5 bases stayed unmatched. There are 11 residues in the CDR3. Germline assignment: CDR1 DFQATT and CDR2 SNEGSKA (reference sequence). During its preparation, the TCRbeta library received unique molecular identifiers. MiXCR, run by TCRdb on the PCR reads, gives a single entry per CDR3 protein. The table lists about 490,000 distinct CDR3 sequences, roughly a tenth of them singletons. This clonotype was picked up many times. The antigen remains undetermined. Study-wide findings and caveats: Alpha-beta T cells about two months after transplant reportedly derived from several hundred expanded graft clones. Certain patients had high TCRbeta diversity at day 60, and it came from recipient T cells and thymic progenitors that survived. One year post-transplant, T-cell counts and diversity were largely derived from T cells produced anew.

Sequences were derived from PBMCs, sampled before TCRalphabeta/CD19-depleted stem cell transplant. This receptor was taken from a child between 2 and 9 years old with inherited bone marrow failure, due to receive a stem cell transplant. The chain employs TRBV20-1 and TRBJ2-1, with 10 bases that match TRBD2. DNA for the CDR3: TGCAGTGCTAGTTTTAGCGGGAGGCCGTTCTTC. It encodes CSASFSGRPFF.